These 9 T cell receptor beta chains were sequenced from one sample in a study of T-cell memory formation after mild COVID-19. TCRdb processed the 5' RACE reads anew with MiXCR; each CDR3 protein has one entry. The table shows around 250,000 distinct CDR3 sequences, with approximately 15% occurring only once. The sequencing sample was made of PBMCs or a T cell subset sorted from them (not recorded which). The source is an adult woman who had mild COVID-19 (a few samples of this study predate the infection). Cell type and time point are not known.

This clonotype has a handful of counts. This sequence joins TRBV12-3 or TRBV12-4 and TRBJ2-1; weak D call: TRBD1 (5 bases). V was clipped by 2 bases and J by 15 bases, with 17 bases between them. This CDR3 region has 13 residues. The CDR3 DNA reads TGTGCCAGCAGTTTATGGGGTGGTGCAGGGTGGTTCTTC. Translating gives CASSLWGGAGWFF.

CDR3 residues: CASISGGPQDTQYF. CDR3 in DNA: TGTGCCAGCATTTCGGGGGGCCCGCAGGATACGCAGTATTTT. The chain recombines TRBV12-3 or TRBV12-4 with TRBJ2-3, with D perhaps TRBD2 (7 bases). There are 14 residues in the CDR3. Trimming removed 7 bases from V and 6 bases from J, with 17 bases in between.

The V and J genes are TRBV5-6 and TRBJ2-7; 7 bases are a match to TRBD1. Trimming at V came to 3 bases and at J to 7 bases, leaving 7 bases not matched to a gene. The germline CDR1 and CDR2 sequences are SGHDT and YYEEEE. This CDR3 region has 13 residues. CDR3: CASSSTGIGEQYF. DNA of the CDR3: TGTGCCAGCAGCTCGACAGGGATAGGGGAGCAGTACTTC.

The chain joins TRBV7-2 to TRBJ2-5, with a weak D call TRBD2 (7 bases). The CDR3 has 16 residues. V lost 1 base and J lost 5, with 17 bases in between. CDR1 is SGHTA and CDR2 is FQGNSA in the germline V gene. DNA of the CDR3: TGTGCCAGCAGCTTAGGACTGGCGGGGGCGTTCGAGACCCAGTACTTC. Its translation is CASSLGLAGAFETQYF.

The sample holds a few counts of this clonotype. V is TRBV12-3 or TRBV12-4 and J is TRBJ2-7; D is perhaps TRBD1 or TRBD2 (5 bases each). The CDR3 extends over 13 amino acids. Trimming pared 10 bases from V and 6 bases from J, leaving 19 bases between. The CDR3 sequence: CATSAGGLGEQYF. The CDR3 nucleotides are TGTGCCACCTCGGCTGGGGGTCTTGGCGAGCAGTACTTC.

The chain is built from TRBV27 and TRBJ1-2; D call uncertain. Between the trimmed V and J ends, which lost 2 bases and 4 bases, there was a span of 11 bases. There are 14 residues in the CDR3. Germline loops: CDR1 MNHEY, CDR2 SMNVEV (reference sequence). The CDR3 region is CASSLDPGIYGYTF. The CDR3 region has the DNA TGTGCCAGCAGTTTAGATCCGGGTATCTATGGCTACACCTTC.

The chain uses TRBV24-1 and TRBJ2-7, with 9 bases fitting TRBD1. CDR1 KGHDR and CDR2 SFDVKD come from the germline V gene. This CDR3 contains 15 residues. V was pared by 5 bases and J by 3 bases, with 7 bases of the junction left unmatched. CDR3 in DNA: TGTGCCACCAGTGGCACCGGGACAGGGTTCTACGAGCAGTACTTC. Translation gives CATSGTGTGFYEQYF.

The CDR3 bases are TGTGCCACCAGTGATCCCGTAGCGGGAGCCCAAGAGACCCAGTACTTC. Protein: CATSDPVAGAQETQYF. The V gene is TRBV24-1, the J gene TRBJ2-5, with 9 bases aligning to TRBD2. CDR3 length: 16 residues. CDR1 and CDR2 (germline): KGHDR, SFDVKD. Germline trimming cut 3 bases from V and 1 base from J; bases unmatched to any gene: 5.

This clonotype has more than one count but fewer than ten. This chain joins TRBV7-3 and TRBJ2-6; TRBD1 might be the D (6 bases). The CDR3 extends over 18 amino acids. V dropped 5 bases and J dropped 2 bases, with 19 bases sitting between them. In germline, CDR1 is SGHTA, CDR2 FQGTGA. The CDR3 nucleotides read TGTGCCAGCAGCGAACAGGGTAGGATGACGGCTGGGGCCAACGTCCTGACTTTC. Translation: CASSEQGRMTAGANVLTF.